Listed here are 25 T cell receptor beta chains from one sample, sequenced in a study of PD-1 blockade in mismatch repair-deficient tumors. Only in-frame clones appear in the TCRdb table, and some are missing; sequencing was by immunoSEQ multiplex PCR. The sample has more than 85,000 clones, about four fifths seen once. The sample in question was peripheral blood, obtained approximately 35 weeks after starting pembrolizumab. These receptor sequences come from an adult with mismatch repair-deficient cancer.

The chain has TRBV25-1 and TRBJ1-2; TRBD1 might be the D (5 bases). Germline CDR1 reads MGHDK; CDR2 reads SYGVNS. The CDR3 covers 16 residues. The V end lost 1 base, the J end lost 1 base, and 13 bases lay between the germline ends. CDR3 sequence (DNA): TGTGCCAGCAGTGAATCGGGGCAGGGAGTTAACTATGGCTACACCTTC. It is translated as CASSESGQGVNYGYTF.

This clone has just one count. The V and J genes are TRBV29-1 and TRBJ2-1; the match to TRBD2 covers 9 bases. Trimming removed 6 bases from V and 7 bases from J; junction bases left unmatched: 7. CDR1 SQVTM and CDR2 ANQGSEA come from the germline V gene. CDR3 length equals 13 residues. CDR3: CSVTTGLANEQFF. Here the CDR3 DNA reads TGCAGCGTGACAACCGGACTAGCGAATGAGCAGTTCTTC.

The V and J genes are TRBV27 and TRBJ2-1, with D hard to call. Between the trimmed V and J ends, which lost 6 bases and 8 bases, there was a span of 14 bases. This CDR3 is 13 amino acids long. Germline CDR1 reads MNHEY; CDR2 reads SMNVEV (reference sequence). The CDR3 DNA follows: TGTGCCAGCAGCGTTTATAGCTCCGATGAGCAGTTCTTC. Protein sequence: CASSVYSSDEQFF.

The chain recombines TRBV30 with TRBJ1-2; the D is unclear. V was cut by 3 bases and J by 0 bases, with 23 bases left in between. This CDR3 spans 18 amino acids. The germline V gene encodes CDR1 GTSNPN and CDR2 SVGIG (reference sequence). The CDR3: CAWRRRGVGNLANYGYTF. Here the CDR3 DNA reads TGTGCCTGGAGAAGGCGTGGGGTAGGGAATCTAGCTAACTATGGCTACACCTTC.

This clone was seen once. The genes are TRBV7-2 and TRBJ2-3; D gene unclear. The CDR3 runs to 14 residues. Deletions cut 1 base from V and 4 bases from J, with 9 bases between. CDR1 is SGHTA and CDR2 is FQGNSA in the germline V gene. As DNA, the CDR3 is TGTGCCAGCAGCTTAGGCGCCGCCTCAGATACGCAGTATTTT. This encodes CASSLGAASDTQYF.

Details on this clone: This sample includes further DNA sequences coding for the same CDR3. The rearrangement uses TRBV13 and TRBJ2-1, with 11 bases identical to TRBD2. V trimming: 3 bases; J trimming: 4 bases; junction bases outside the gene matches: 2. The CDR3 contains 15 residues. Germline V gene lookup returns CDR1 PRHDT and CDR2 FYEKMQ (reference sequence). CDR3 region: CASSLGTSGYNEQFF. The CDR3 nucleotides are TGTGCCAGCAGCTTGGGGACTAGCGGTTACAATGAGCAGTTCTTC.

This sequence joins TRBV29-1 and TRBJ2-5; 9 nucleotides line up with TRBD2. Germline V gene lookup returns CDR1 SQVTM and CDR2 ANQGSEA. V trimming: 5 bases; J trimming: 5 bases; junction bases outside the gene matches: 6. CDR3 length equals 13 residues. CDR3 protein: CSVLAGDLETQYF. The CDR3 DNA reads TGCAGCGTTTTAGCGGGAGATTTGGAGACCCAGTACTTC.

CDR3 amino acids: CASQYSSYEQYF. The CDR3 DNA is TGTGCCAGCCAGTACAGTTCCTACGAGCAGTACTTC. V gene TRBV2 combines with J gene TRBJ2-7; D not certain. From germline, CDR1 is SNHLY and CDR2 FYNNEI. The CDR3 loop spans 12 amino acids. The ends were cut back, 8 bases at V and 1 base at J, with 9 bases in the middle.

This clone was seen more than once but under ten times. The rearrangement joins TRBV2 to TRBJ1-2, with D possibly being TRBD1 (6 bases). Trimming took 3 bases from V and 8 from J, leaving 13 bases between them. This CDR3 has 13 amino acids. From germline, CDR1 is SNHLY and CDR2 FYNNEI. CDR3 nucleotides: TGTGCCAGCAGTGATACGGGGGCGCAAGGCTACACCTTC. Protein: CASSDTGAQGYTF.

The gene calls are TRBV7-3 and TRBJ2-3; a possible D gene is TRBD1 (6 bases). Germline CDR1 reads SGHTA; CDR2 reads FQGTGA. The CDR3 sequence is 13 residues long. The V end lost 6 bases, the J end lost 6 bases, and 13 bases lay between the germline ends. The CDR3 region has the DNA TGTGCCAGCAGTTCCCAGGGGACGGATACGCAGTATTTT. It translates to CASSSQGTDTQYF.

This chain connects TRBV25-1 to TRBJ2-2; no clear D gene. This CDR3 comprises 12 residues. Trimming cost V 5 bases and J 6 bases, with 7 bases left between them. CDR1 is MGHDK, CDR2 SYGVNS, per germline. The CDR3 region is CASSLEAGELFF. The CDR3 DNA reads TGTGCCAGCAGTTTAGAGGCCGGGGAGCTGTTTTTT.

This chain joins TRBV5-1 and TRBJ1-4, with D possibly matching TRBD1 (5 bases). Germline loops: CDR1 SGHRS, CDR2 YFSETQ. Trimming shortened V by 4 bases and J by 0 bases, and 10 bases separated the two germline ends. The CDR3 totals 15 residues. CDR3: CASSQGLATNEKLFF. The CDR3 DNA sequence: TGCGCCAGCAGCCAGGGCCTTGCAACTAATGAAAAACTGTTTTTT.

J is TRBJ1-2 and V is TRBV11-2; D is unresolved. From germline, CDR1 is SGHAT and CDR2 FQNNGV. The CDR3 is made up of 11 amino acids. Trimming took off 2 bases at V and 8 bases at J, with 6 bases between the two ends. CDR3 nucleotides: TGTGCCAGCAGCTTAACCTACGGCTACACCTTC. Amino acids: CASSLTYGYTF.

The rearrangement links TRBV28 to TRBJ1-4; 7 bases are a match to TRBD1. This CDR3 has 15 amino acids. The germline V gene has CDR1 MDHEN and CDR2 SYDVKM. V lost 5 bases to trimming and J lost 3 bases; unmatched junction nucleotides: 6. CDR3 residues: CASSPTGQPNEKLFF. As DNA, the CDR3 is TGTGCCAGCAGTCCGACAGGGCAGCCTAATGAAAAACTGTTTTTT. The full variable domain, completed using reference TRBV28 and TRBJ1-4, is DVKVTQSSRYLVKRTGEKVFLECVQDMDHENMFWYRQDPGLGLRLIYFSYDVKMKEKGDIPEGYSVSREKKERFSLILESASTNQTSMYLCASSPTGQPNEKLFFGSGTQLSVL.

The chain is built from TRBV7-3 and TRBJ2-4, with no clear D. V was clipped by 1 base and J by 2 bases, with 3 bases between them. Germline V gives CDR1 SGHTA, CDR2 FQGTGA. The CDR3 has 13 amino acids. The chain's CDR3 is CASSLNTKNIQYF. The DNA for the CDR3 is TGTGCCAGCAGCTTAAACACCAAAAACATTCAGTACTTC.

The CDR3 spells CASSGGGLGTEAFF. CDR3 coding DNA: TGTGCCAGCAGTGGTGGTGGGCTTGGGACTGAAGCTTTCTTT. The rearrangement links TRBV27 to TRBJ1-1, with D uncertain. The CDR3 runs to 14 residues. V lost 5 bases and J 5 bases, leaving 15 bases between the germline ends. The germline CDR1 and CDR2 sequences are MNHEY and SMNVEV (reference sequence).

The chain has TRBV13 and TRBJ2-7; no clear D gene. Trimming shortened V by 4 bases and J by 2 bases, and 12 bases separated the two germline ends. CDR3 length: 14 amino acids. The germline V gene encodes CDR1 PRHDT and CDR2 FYEKMQ (reference sequence). CDR3 sequence (DNA): TGTGCCAGCAGCTCCCTAGGGTCGGCCTACGAGCAGTACTTC. Encoded protein: CASSSLGSAYEQYF.

The V gene is TRBV27, the J gene TRBJ2-6; no clear D. Germline V gene data show CDR1 as MNHEY and CDR2 as SMNVEV (reference sequence). The CDR3 covers 14 residues. Trimming left V 4 bases short and J 4 bases short, with 8 bases between. The CDR3 DNA is TGTGCCAGCAGTTCCATAAACGGGGCCAACGTCCTGACTTTC. Its translation: CASSSINGANVLTF.

V gene TRBV7-9 combines with J gene TRBJ1-2; D might be TRBD1 (6 bases). V dropped 5 bases and J dropped 8 bases, with 18 bases sitting between them. This CDR3 comprises 14 residues. Germline values: CDR1 SEHNR, CDR2 FQNEAQ (reference sequence). The CDR3 DNA follows: TGTGCCAGCAGCAAGGGTACAGGGCGTAAGGGCTACACCTTC. This sequence encodes CASSKGTGRKGYTF. The variable domain in full, with the rest retrieved from reference TRBV7-9 and TRBJ1-2, is DTGVSQNPRHKITKRGQNVTFRCDPISEHNRLYWYRQTLGQGPEFLTYFQNEAQLEKSRLLSDRFSAERPKGSFSTLEIQRTEQGDSAMYLCASSKGTGRKGYTFGSGTRLTVV.

The chain combines TRBV9 with TRBJ2-2; possible D gene TRBD2, 5 bases. The germline gives CDR1 SGDLS, CDR2 YYNGEE. V lost 4 bases and J 1 base, leaving 5 bases between the germline ends. This CDR3 is built from 13 residues. The CDR3 region has the DNA TGTGCCAGCAGCCGGGGGAACACCGGGGAGCTGTTTTTT. This gives the protein CASSRGNTGELFF.

The CDR3 nucleotides are TGTGCCAGCACCGAGGGACAGGGCGCAGATACGCAGTATTTT. The encoded protein is CASTEGQGADTQYF. J is TRBJ2-3 and V is TRBV2; TRBD1 matches at 9 bases. V lost 7 bases to trimming and J lost 4 bases; unmatched junction nucleotides: 6. The V gene's germline CDR1 is SNHLY and CDR2 FYNNEI. The CDR3 covers 14 residues.

Only one count was recorded for this clone. This chain links TRBV7-2 with TRBJ2-7; 8 positions match TRBD1. The germline V gene encodes CDR1 SGHTA and CDR2 FQGNSA. The CDR3 runs 16 residues. V was pared by 2 bases and J by 3 bases, with 9 bases of the junction left unmatched. The CDR3 spells CASSLQPGQAYYEQYF. The CDR3 nucleotides are TGTGCCAGCAGCTTACAACCGGGACAGGCCTACTACGAGCAGTACTTC.

The chain recombines TRBV4-1 with TRBJ2-1; D remains ambiguous. Germline V gene sequence: CDR1 MGHRA, CDR2 YSYEKL. The V gene lost 0 bases and the J gene lost 10 bases, with 10 bases spanning the gap. CDR3 size: 13 residues. The CDR3 nucleotides are TGCGCCAGCAGCCAAGATCCTAGTCGGGAGCAGTTCTTC. Amino acids: CASSQDPSREQFF.

In its sample, this clone was seen many times. The rearrangement uses TRBV28 and TRBJ1-5; 9 nucleotides line up with TRBD1. Germline V gene sequence: CDR1 MDHEN, CDR2 SYDVKM. Losses at the gene ends were 5 bases for V and 6 bases for J; bases not matched to a gene: 8. CDR3 length: 15 amino acids. The DNA for the CDR3 is TGTGCCAGCAGTGGGGACAGGGAAGGAATTCAGCCCCAGCATTTT. It specifies CASSGDREGIQPQHF.

V usage is TRBV2 and J usage is TRBJ1-2; 7 bases match TRBD1. The V and J ends lost 1 base and 0 bases, in that order; junction bases with no gene match: 2. This CDR3 comprises 15 residues. Germline CDR1 and CDR2: SNHLY and FYNNEI. The CDR3 DNA is TGTGCCAGCAGTGAAGGACAGGGATCTAACTATGGCTACACCTTC. This translates into CASSEGQGSNYGYTF.